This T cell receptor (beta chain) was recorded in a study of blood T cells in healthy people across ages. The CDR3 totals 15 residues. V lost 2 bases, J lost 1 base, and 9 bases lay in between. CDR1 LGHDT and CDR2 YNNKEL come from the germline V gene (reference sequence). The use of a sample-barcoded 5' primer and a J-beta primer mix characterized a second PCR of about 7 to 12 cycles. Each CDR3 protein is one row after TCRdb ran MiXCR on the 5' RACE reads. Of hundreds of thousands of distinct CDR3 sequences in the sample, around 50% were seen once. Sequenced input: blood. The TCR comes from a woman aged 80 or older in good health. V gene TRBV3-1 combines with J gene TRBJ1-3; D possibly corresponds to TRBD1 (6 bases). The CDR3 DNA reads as TGTGCCAGCAGCCAATGTACAGGGTCTGGAAACACCATATATTTT. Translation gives CASSQCTGSGNTIYF.